The clone carrying this TCR beta chain has only one observation. The sample comes from a study of blood T cell repertoires in COVID-19. The method was immunoSEQ multiplex PCR; TCRdb's version includes in-frame clones alone and lacks a portion of them. The table records under 100,000 clones, around 82% of them present only once. CDR1 and CDR2 from the germline V gene are MNHEY and SMNVEV (reference sequence). CDR3 length: 14 residues. Trimming pared 1 base from V and 1 base from J, leaving 7 bases between. This clonotype was obtained from a woman of 80 years or more with COVID-19, enrolled during active disease. Source material: peripheral blood. The chain combines TRBV27 with TRBJ1-1, with D hard to call. The CDR3 DNA reads TGTGCCAGCAGTTTATGGGGAGGGAACACTGAAGCTTTCTTT. Translation: CASSLWGGNTEAFF.